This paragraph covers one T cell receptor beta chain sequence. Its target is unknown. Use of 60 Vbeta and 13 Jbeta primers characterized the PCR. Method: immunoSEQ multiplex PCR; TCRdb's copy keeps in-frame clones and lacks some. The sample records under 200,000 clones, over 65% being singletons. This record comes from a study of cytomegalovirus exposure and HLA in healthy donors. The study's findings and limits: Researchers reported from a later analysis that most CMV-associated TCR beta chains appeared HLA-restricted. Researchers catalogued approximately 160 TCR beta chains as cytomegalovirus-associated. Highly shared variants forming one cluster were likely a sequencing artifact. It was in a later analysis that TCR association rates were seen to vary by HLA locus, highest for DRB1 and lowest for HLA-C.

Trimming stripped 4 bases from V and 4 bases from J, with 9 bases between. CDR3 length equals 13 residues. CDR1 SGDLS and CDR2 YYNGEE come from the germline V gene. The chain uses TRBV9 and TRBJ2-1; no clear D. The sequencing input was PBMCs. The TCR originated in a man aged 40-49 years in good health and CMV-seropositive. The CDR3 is CASSLGPYNEQFF. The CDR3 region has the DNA TGTGCCAGCAGCTTGGGCCCATACAATGAGCAGTTCTTC.